The 32 T cell receptor beta chains given below trace back to one sample, sequenced in a study of patients and donors after allogeneic stem cell transplantation. TCRdb reprocessed the RT-PCR reads with MiXCR, giving one entry per CDR3 protein. The sample consists of 90,000 to 120,000 distinct CDR3 sequences, less than 45% of them appearing once. Sequencing was carried out using blood, either unsorted or a sorted T cell fraction (not recorded which). The receptors shown here come from a human donor who was either an allogeneic HSCT recipient or a stem cell or donor lymphocyte infusion donor (not recorded which). It is not recorded whose cells these are; they may come from a transplant donor.

Written as DNA, the CDR3 is TGTGCCAGCAGCACTCAGAATAACTATGGCTACACCTTC. It is translated as CASSTQNNYGYTF. The V gene is TRBV5-4, the J gene TRBJ1-2; no clear D gene. Trimming left V 4 bases short and J 1 base short, with 8 bases between. From germline, CDR1 is SGHNT and CDR2 YYREEE (reference sequence). CDR3 length: 13 residues.

This sequence joins TRBV20-1 and TRBJ2-1; the D is unclear. CDR1 is DFQATT, CDR2 SNEGSKA, per germline (reference sequence). The CDR3 extends over 14 amino acids. Trimming removed 6 bases from V and 4 bases from J, with 16 bases in between. CDR3 DNA: TGCAGTGCGAGACCCACAGTGGGGTACAATGAGCAGTTCTTC. This gives the protein CSARPTVGYNEQFF.

The V gene is TRBV6-5, the J gene TRBJ2-7, with 7 bases matching TRBD1. The germline CDR1 and CDR2 sequences are MNHEY and SVGAGI. The CDR3 covers 13 residues. V lost 2 bases to trimming and J lost 3 bases; unmatched junction nucleotides: 1. This CDR3 is CASSYDRVYEQYF. As DNA, the CDR3 is TGTGCCAGCAGTTACGACAGGGTCTACGAGCAGTACTTC.

This chain uses TRBV28 with TRBJ2-1, with 9 nucleotides matching TRBD2. Germline CDR1 reads MDHEN; CDR2 reads SYDVKM. CDR3 size: 14 residues. The V gene end was trimmed by 4 bases and the J gene end by 8 bases; junction bases not matched to a gene: 6. The CDR3, as DNA: TGTGCCAGCAGTTCCTCGGGCGGGGGGGATGAGCAGTTCTTC. This codes for CASSSSGGGDEQFF.

This chain connects TRBV15 to TRBJ2-7; D unresolved. The CDR3 loop spans 13 amino acids. Trimming removed 5 bases at V and 4 bases at J, with 12 bases between. CDR1 LNHNV and CDR2 YYDKDF come from the germline V gene (reference sequence). This CDR3 reads CATSQLERYEQYF. CDR3 sequence (DNA): TGTGCCACCAGCCAACTTGAGAGGTACGAGCAGTACTTC.

This rearrangement joins TRBV4-2 to TRBJ1-2; D ambiguous. Trimming stripped 4 bases from V and 7 bases from J, with 13 bases between. The CDR3 contains 13 residues. The germline gives CDR1 LGHNA, CDR2 YNFKEQ. The CDR3 loop is CASSPRQAGGYTF. For the CDR3, the DNA is TGTGCCAGCAGCCCACGCCAGGCCGGTGGCTACACCTTC.

This rearrangement joins TRBV7-2 to TRBJ1-1; D is unresolved. Germline-derived CDR1 and CDR2 are SGHTA and FQGNSA. Trimming removed 5 bases at V and 7 bases at J, with 14 bases between. The CDR3 extends over 13 amino acids. The CDR3 bases are TGTGCCAGCAGCCTAGATAGGTCCGGTGAAGCTTTCTTT. Translation: CASSLDRSGEAFF.

This clonotype was seen only a few times. The genes are TRBV10-1 and TRBJ2-1, with D unresolved. V lost 6 bases to trimming and J lost 6 bases, with 21 bases between them. This CDR3 region has 16 residues. Germline assignment: CDR1 WNHNN and CDR2 SYGVQD (reference sequence). CDR3 sequence (DNA): TGCGCCAGCAGCACCGCCCGGGTCCCCGTTACCAATGAGCAGTTCTTC. This codes for CASSTARVPVTNEQFF.

The J gene is TRBJ1-1, the V gene TRBV21-1; TRBD1 was called by the table and not checked on the DNA. TRBV21-1 is labeled a pseudogene. The CDR3 loop spans 16 amino acids. The CDR3 nucleotides read TGTGCCAGCAGCAAACCGGACCCCGGGTCGGGGACTGAAGCTTTCTTT. The encoded protein is CASSKPDPGSGTEAFF.

Concerning this clonotype: One end of the junction is discordant with germline, which a read error may explain. V usage is TRBV20-1 and J usage is TRBJ2-1; 7 positions match TRBD2. The CDR3 runs to 13 residues. Germline V gives CDR1 DFQATT, CDR2 SNEGSKA (reference sequence). CDR3 protein: CSASGRPWNERFF. The CDR3 nucleotides read TGCAGTGCTAGCGGGAGGCCATGGAATGAGCGGTTCTTC.

In the case of this clonotype: This may arise from a read error, as a much more abundant clone is one base away. Without the conserved terminal phenylalanine or tryptophan, this CDR3 likely stems from a read error. The chain uses TRBV7-9 and TRBJ1-1; TRBD1 agrees at 10 bases. Trimming at V came to 5 bases and at J to 10 bases, leaving 4 bases not matched to a gene. The germline gives CDR1 SEHNR, CDR2 FQNEAQ (reference sequence). The CDR3 totals 12 residues. The CDR3 sequence is CASSRQGAAAFL. In nucleotides, the CDR3 is TGTGCCAGCAGCCGACAGGGGGCAGCAGCTTTCTTG.

The chain uses TRBV7-8 and TRBJ2-3; D is possibly TRBD1 (6 bases). The CDR3 is made up of 13 amino acids. Trimming stripped 5 bases from V and 4 bases from J, with 10 bases between. Germline CDR1 is SGHVS and CDR2 is FQNEAQ. The CDR3 sequence: CASSPPGADTQYF. CDR3 sequence (DNA): TGTGCCAGCAGCCCTCCAGGGGCAGATACGCAGTATTTT.

V is TRBV15 and J is TRBJ2-7; 10 bases align to TRBD2. Unmatched junction bases numbered 5, after V lost 0 bases and J lost 3 bases. Germline CDR1 and CDR2: LNHNV and YYDKDF (reference sequence). This CDR3 contains 16 residues. CDR3 sequence (DNA): TGTGCCACCAGCAGAGATCTTCTAGCGGGAGTCTACGAGCAGTACTTC. It encodes CATSRDLLAGVYEQYF.

The chain carries TRBV20-1 and TRBJ2-3; maybe TRBD1 (5 bases). CDR1 and CDR2 (germline): DFQATT, SNEGSKA (reference sequence). The CDR3 is 15 residues long. V gave up 1 base and J gave up 4 bases, with 15 bases separating them. Here the CDR3 reads CSARAPGWPPDTQYF. CDR3 sequence (DNA): TGCAGTGCTAGAGCCCCAGGGTGGCCCCCAGATACGCAGTATTTT.

The gene calls are TRBV7-2 and TRBJ1-2; no reliable D call. Trimming took 2 bases from V and 4 from J, leaving 14 bases between them. The V gene's germline CDR1 is SGHTA and CDR2 FQGNSA. The CDR3 contains 15 residues. The CDR3 DNA reads TGTGCCAGCAGCTTATCCGCAGGACTATCCTATGGCTACACCTTC. Translated, it gives CASSLSAGLSYGYTF.

This clonotype showed up just a few times. The genes are TRBV20-1 and TRBJ1-5, with a tentative D call TRBD1 (6 bases). Germline V gene lookup returns CDR1 DFQATT and CDR2 SNEGSKA (reference sequence). V lost 6 bases and J lost 1, with 13 bases in between. The CDR3 covers 14 residues. DNA for the CDR3: TGCAGTGCCAGGGGACCAGGGAGCAATCAGCCCCAGCATTTT. It specifies CSARGPGSNQPQHF.

This clonotype came up a few times. The rearrangement links TRBV5-1 to TRBJ1-2; D is perhaps TRBD1 (6 bases). V lost 1 base, J lost 5 bases, and 12 bases lay in between. Germline CDR1 reads SGHRS; CDR2 reads YFSETQ. The CDR3 is 14 residues long. The CDR3 DNA reads as TGCGCCAGCAGCTTGACAGGGATGGGGTATGGCTACACCTTC. It codes for CASSLTGMGYGYTF.

This clonotype has more than one count but fewer than ten. The chain uses TRBV7-7 and TRBJ2-2; D gene uncertain. Germline CDR1 reads SSHAT; CDR2 reads FNYEAQ (reference sequence). The CDR3 runs 14 residues. V lost 5 bases and J 4 bases, leaving 11 bases between the germline ends. CDR3 sequence: CASSPTVITGELFF. The CDR3 DNA sequence: TGTGCCAGCAGCCCCACAGTTATCACCGGGGAGCTGTTTTTT.

This clonotype came up many times. The rearrangement links TRBV7-2 to TRBJ1-1; a weak D match, TRBD1 (5 bases). Germline V gene lookup returns CDR1 SGHTA and CDR2 FQGNSA. This CDR3 contains 16 residues. Between the trimmed V and J ends, which lost 0 bases and 1 base, there was a span of 12 bases. The CDR3 spells CASSLALTVRNTEAFF. DNA for the CDR3: TGTGCCAGCAGCTTAGCCCTGACAGTCCGGAACACTGAAGCTTTCTTT.

This rearrangement joins TRBV10-1 to TRBJ2-1; 11 nucleotides match TRBD2. The V and J ends lost 2 bases and 0 bases, in that order; junction bases with no gene match: 0. Germline CDR1 and CDR2: WNHNN and SYGVQD (reference sequence). CDR3 length: 16 residues. CDR3 DNA sequence: TGCGCCAGCAGTGAGACTAGCGGGAGCTCCTACAATGAGCAGTTCTTC. Its translation: CASSETSGSSYNEQFF.

This clonotype has only one observation. The chain couples TRBV29-1 to TRBJ2-5, with D unresolved. Germline CDR1 and CDR2: SQVTM and ANQGSEA. The CDR3 consists of 13 residues. V was pared by 2 bases and J by 2 bases, with 9 bases between. CDR3 DNA sequence: TGCAGCGTTGAACTGGGCCTGCAAGAGACCCAGTACTTC. This translates into CSVELGLQETQYF.

Written as DNA, the CDR3 is TGCGCCAGCAGTTACGGACTAGCGGGTGGAGAGACCCAGTACTTC. It codes for CASSYGLAGGETQYF. The chain joins TRBV5-1 to TRBJ2-5, with 11 positions matching TRBD2. CDR3 length: 15 residues. Germline trimming cut 5 bases from V and 4 bases from J; bases unmatched to any gene: 7. Germline lookup yields CDR1 SGHRS and CDR2 YFSETQ.

The chain uses TRBV28 and TRBJ2-1; TRBD2 is a possible D gene (6 bases). V was trimmed by 6 bases and J by 10 bases, leaving 19 bases between them. CDR1 is MDHEN, CDR2 SYDVKM, per germline. This CDR3 has 14 residues. CDR3 in DNA: TGTGCCAGCAGCTATAGACCGGGAGCACGGGAGCAGTTCTTC. Translation: CASSYRPGAREQFF.

The chain has TRBV18 and TRBJ2-7; D is unclear. Germline CDR1 is KGHSH and CDR2 is LQKENI. CDR3 length: 13 amino acids. V lost 2 bases and J lost 2, with 7 bases in between. The chain's CDR3 is CASSPKPTYEQYF. In nucleotides, the CDR3 is TGTGCCAGCTCACCAAAGCCAACCTACGAGCAGTACTTC.

This clonotype was observed a few times. The J gene is TRBJ1-3, the V gene TRBV6-5; tentative D call: TRBD1 (5 bases). The CDR3 length is 15 residues. Trimming pared 2 bases from V and 0 bases from J, leaving 8 bases between. CDR1 and CDR2 (germline): MNHEY, SVGAGI. The CDR3 nucleotides read TGTGCCAGCAGTTACGAGGGACCCTCTGGAAACACCATATATTTT. This sequence encodes CASSYEGPSGNTIYF.

This clonotype was counted a few times. This chain uses TRBV28 with TRBJ1-3, with a weak D call TRBD1 (5 bases). The CDR3 contains 17 residues. The V end lost 2 bases, the J end lost 5 bases, and 19 bases lay between the germline ends. Germline CDR1 reads MDHEN; CDR2 reads SYDVKM. Written as DNA, the CDR3 is TGTGCCAGCAGTTTAAGTCACGCACAGGATAGTAGAAACACCATATATTTT. Amino acid sequence: CASSLSHAQDSRNTIYF.

This clonotype appeared a few times. V and J are TRBV6-2 or TRBV6-3 and TRBJ2-1, with D unclear. The CDR3 length is 15 residues. Trimming cost V 10 bases and J 0 bases, with 16 bases left between them. Germline V lookup: CDR1 MNHEY, CDR2 SVGEGT. CDR3 protein: CATALVGSSYNEQFF. In DNA, the CDR3 is TGTGCCACAGCGTTGGTCGGTTCCTCCTACAATGAGCAGTTCTTC.

The V call is TRBV18, the J call TRBJ2-7; the match to TRBD1 covers 7 bases. Trimming took 4 bases from V and 0 from J; bases not matched to a gene: 6. The germline V gene has CDR1 KGHSH and CDR2 LQKENI. CDR3 size: 15 residues. Written as DNA, the CDR3 is TGTGCCAGCTCACTGGGACAGCTACCCTCCTACGAGCAGTACTTC. This translates into CASSLGQLPSYEQYF.

V and J are TRBV12-3 or TRBV12-4 and TRBJ2-7; weak D call: TRBD2 (6 bases). CDR3 size: 14 residues. Trimming cost V 5 bases and J 8 bases, with 19 bases left between them. As DNA, the CDR3 is TGTGCCAGCAGTCTCCGAGGAGGGTCGTCGAAGCAGTACTTC. It translates to CASSLRGGSSKQYF.

The rearrangement joins TRBV28 to TRBJ2-7; D could derive from TRBD1 or TRBD2 (5 bases each). Germline CDR1 MDHEN, CDR2 SYDVKM. With 5 bases removed from V and 9 bases from J, the gap between germline ends came to 11 bases. The length of the CDR3 is 11 residues. The CDR3 is CASSLGDLQYF. The DNA of the CDR3 is TGTGCCAGCAGTCTGGGGGACCTGCAGTACTTC.

V gene TRBV4-1 combines with J gene TRBJ1-2; no reliable D call. The CDR3 covers 17 residues. Per germline, CDR1 MGHRA and CDR2 YSYEKL. Trimming removed 1 base at V and 4 bases at J, with 19 bases between. The CDR3 bases are TGCGCCAGCAGCCAAGGAGAACCCGGCCGATGGGGCTATGGCTACACCTTC. Protein sequence: CASSQGEPGRWGYGYTF.

The rearrangement joins TRBV30 to TRBJ1-4, with D uncertain. CDR1 GTSNPN and CDR2 SVGIG come from the germline V gene (reference sequence). The CDR3 spans 11 residues. V dropped 1 base and J dropped 4 bases, with 1 base sitting between them. The CDR3 reads CAWSGNEKLFF. Here the CDR3 DNA reads TGTGCCTGGAGTGGTAATGAAAAACTGTTTTTT. Based on the CDR3 plus reference TRBV30 and TRBJ1-4, the full variable domain is SQTIHQWPATLVQPVGSPLSLECTVEGTSNPNLYWYRQAAGRGLQLLFYSVGIGQISSEVPQNLSASRPQDRQFILSSKKLLLSDSGFYLCAWSGNEKLFFGSGTQLSVL.